This entry lists 14 T cell receptor beta chains sequenced from one sample in a study of blood T cells in healthy people across ages. A J-beta primer mix and a sample-barcoded 5' primer were used in a second PCR of about 7 to 12 cycles. From the 5' RACE reads, TCRdb called clonotypes with MiXCR, one entry per CDR3 protein. In the table there are 780,000 or so distinct CDR3 sequences, roughly 25% of which are singletons. The same sample was also used in a study of T cells of mothers and their children.

Material for sequencing was blood. Receptor source: a boy younger than 18 in good health.

This clonotype was seen more than once but under ten times. The rearrangement uses TRBV15 and TRBJ2-2; 7 bases fit TRBD2. The CDR3 covers 12 residues. Trimming at V came to 5 bases and at J to 8 bases, leaving 2 bases not matched to a gene. Germline CDR1 LNHNV, CDR2 YYDKDF (reference sequence). The CDR3 DNA is TGTGCCACCAGCTTTAGCGGGGGGGAGCTGTTTTTT. Translation gives CATSFSGGELFF.

This clonotype was detected many times. The chain combines TRBV28 with TRBJ2-5; a weak D match, TRBD2 (5 bases). The J call may be faulty, since TRBJ2-1 better matches the DNA end. From germline, CDR1 is MDHEN and CDR2 SYDVKM. The CDR3 consists of 17 residues. The CDR3 bases are TGTGCCAGCAGTCCCCTTCTACGGGGTGAGGATAATAATGAGCAGTTCTTC. The encoded protein is CASSPLLRGEDNNEQFF.

Only a few counts were recorded for this clonotype. The J gene is TRBJ2-5, the V gene TRBV5-1; maybe TRBD2 (6 bases). Germline assignment: CDR1 SGHRS and CDR2 YFSETQ. The CDR3 covers 16 residues. Trimming took 6 bases from V and 5 from J, leaving 23 bases between them. The DNA of the CDR3 is TGCGCCAGCACCTCGGGTTGGAGGGTTGGCCGGGAGACCCAGTACTTC. Its protein product is CASTSGWRVGRETQYF.

There are a few counts of this clonotype. This chain's CDR3 is CASSQGSGDEQYF. The CDR3, as DNA: TGCGCCAGCAGCCAAGGTAGCGGGGACGAGCAGTACTTC. The V call is TRBV4-3, the J call TRBJ2-7; TRBD2 aligns across 8 bases. The CDR3 is 13 amino acids. Germline CDR1 LGHNA, CDR2 YSLEER. V lost 1 base, J lost 5 bases, and 1 base stayed unmatched.

This chain joins TRBV25-1 and TRBJ1-3; D not certain. Germline V gene lookup returns CDR1 MGHDK and CDR2 SYGVNS. V dropped 6 bases and J dropped 4 bases, with 10 bases sitting between them. The CDR3 has 13 residues. In DNA, the CDR3 is TGTGCCAGCAGAAGACTCGGGGGAAACACCATATATTTT. Protein sequence: CASRRLGGNTIYF.

This clonotype was seen more than once but under ten times. This chain links TRBV4-3 with TRBJ2-3; D possibly corresponds to TRBD1 (5 bases). The CDR3 runs to 19 residues. Germline-derived CDR1 and CDR2 are LGHNA and YSLEER. Trimming took 0 bases from V and 2 from J, leaving 21 bases between them. The CDR3 DNA reads as TGCGCCAGCAGCCAAGATGCAGACCCGGAAGGGGCCCTCACAGATACGCAGTATTTT. Protein sequence: CASSQDADPEGALTDTQYF.

V gene TRBV20-1 combines with J gene TRBJ2-3; maybe TRBD2 (5 bases). The CDR3 runs 15 residues. Between the trimmed V and J ends, which lost 0 bases and 0 bases, there was a span of 10 bases. Germline-derived CDR1 and CDR2 are DFQATT and SNEGSKA (reference sequence). DNA of the CDR3: TGCAGTGCTAGAGAGTATACGGGGAGCACAGATACGCAGTATTTT. This gives the protein CSAREYTGSTDTQYF.

The chain combines TRBV7-2 with TRBJ2-3, with D possibly TRBD2 on 7 matching bases. CDR1 is SGHTA, CDR2 FQGNSA, per germline. This CDR3 comprises 15 residues. Trimming stripped 5 bases from V and 4 bases from J, with 16 bases between. The CDR3 DNA is TGTGCCAGCAGCCGGGGGGACTACAGGGCAGATACGCAGTATTTT. The encoded protein is CASSRGDYRADTQYF.

A few counts support this clonotype. The V call is TRBV5-5, the J call TRBJ2-2; 7 nucleotides line up with TRBD1. Trimming took 5 bases from V and 6 from J; bases not matched to a gene: 7. The germline gives CDR1 SGHKS, CDR2 YYEKEE (reference sequence). The CDR3 has 14 amino acids. CDR3 sequence (DNA): TGTGCCAGCAGACTCACAGGGGACGCCGGGGAGCTGTTTTTT. Residues: CASRLTGDAGELFF.

The V and J genes are TRBV4-3 and TRBJ2-5; D gene uncertain. V lost 0 bases, J lost 5 bases, and 13 bases lay in between. Germline CDR1 LGHNA, CDR2 YSLEER. The CDR3 contains 15 residues. CDR3 in amino acids: CASSQDSRRSETQYF. The CDR3 coding sequence is TGCGCCAGCAGCCAAGATAGTAGAAGGTCCGAGACCCAGTACTTC.

This clonotype has more than one count but fewer than ten. The gene calls are TRBV20-1 and TRBJ2-7, with no clear D. Trimming shortened V by 0 bases and J by 0 bases, and 12 bases separated the two germline ends. Germline loops: CDR1 DFQATT, CDR2 SNEGSKA (reference sequence). The CDR3 loop spans 15 amino acids. DNA of the CDR3: TGCAGTGCTAGAGATTTGGCTCAATCCTCCTACGAGCAGTACTTC. It codes for CSARDLAQSSYEQYF.

This clonotype was observed a few times. The CDR3: CASSLRSATEGQFF. Written as DNA, the CDR3 is TGTGCCAGCAGTTTAAGGAGTGCGACAGAGGGGCAGTTCTTC. V is TRBV28 and J is TRBJ2-5, with D perhaps assigned TRBD1 or TRBD2 (5 bases each). The DNA end is a closer match to TRBJ2-1, so the J assignment may be wrong. The germline CDR1 and CDR2 sequences are MDHEN and SYDVKM. The CDR3 consists of 14 residues.

The chain joins TRBV7-8 to TRBJ1-4; D perhaps matches TRBD1 (5 bases). CDR3 length equals 16 residues. V shed 5 bases and J shed 5 bases, with 18 bases lying between them. Per the germline V gene, CDR1 is SGHVS and CDR2 is FQNEAQ. The DNA of the CDR3 is TGTGCCAGCAGCCAAAGGATAGGGGCCGAAAATGAAAAACTGTTTTTT. It is translated as CASSQRIGAENEKLFF.

This clonotype was found a few times. The chain carries TRBV6-5 and TRBJ2-7; 7 bases map to TRBD2. This CDR3 spans 15 amino acids. J was trimmed by 2 bases and V by 2 bases; bases with no gene match: 6. Per germline, CDR1 MNHEY and CDR2 SVGAGI. The chain's CDR3 is CASSYKASGTYEQYF. CDR3 in DNA: TGTGCCAGCAGTTACAAGGCTAGCGGTACCTACGAGCAGTACTTC.